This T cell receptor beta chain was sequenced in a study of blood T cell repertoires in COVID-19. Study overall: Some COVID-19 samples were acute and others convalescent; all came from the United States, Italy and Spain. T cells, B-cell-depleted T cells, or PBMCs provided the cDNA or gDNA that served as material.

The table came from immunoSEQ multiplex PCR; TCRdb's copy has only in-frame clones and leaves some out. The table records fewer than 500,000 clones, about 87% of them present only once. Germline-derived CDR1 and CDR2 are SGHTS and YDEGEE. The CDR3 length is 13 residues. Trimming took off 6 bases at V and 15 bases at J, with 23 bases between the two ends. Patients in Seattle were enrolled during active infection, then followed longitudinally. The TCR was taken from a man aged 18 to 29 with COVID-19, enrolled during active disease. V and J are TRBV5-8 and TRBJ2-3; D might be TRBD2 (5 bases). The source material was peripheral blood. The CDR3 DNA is TGTGCCAGCAACCTGCTTGTTCGGGATTACACTTATTTT. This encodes CASNLLVRDYTYF.